Given below is one T cell receptor (beta chain) in context. TCRdb reanalysed the 5' RACE reads using MiXCR and keeps one entry per CDR3 protein. The data show tens of thousands of distinct CDR3 sequences, with 9.5% to 13% seen just once and about 9.4% held by the top ten. This sample was taken from a study of early T cells in non-severe SARS-CoV-2 infection. The CDR3 runs 15 residues. Germline CDR1 SNHLY, CDR2 FYNNEI. The ends lost 6 bases at V and 4 bases at J; junction bases unmatched: 4. The sequence derives from an adult who was a healthcare worker with PCR-confirmed SARS-CoV-2 infection or an uninfected control (not recorded which). The sample taken for sequencing was whole blood. The chain has TRBV2 and TRBJ2-5; 14 bases match TRBD2. The CDR3: CASSPGLAGVETQYF. The CDR3 region has the DNA TGTGCCAGCAGCCCGGGACTAGCGGGGGTAGAGACCCAGTACTTC.